The T cell receptor beta chain described here comes from a study of T cell responses to AZD1222 COVID-19 vaccine. Findings and caveats of the study: Spike-specific TCR breadth rose after two AZD1222 doses, and depth rose as well. Close to half of all spike-specific TCRs reportedly target regions of the variants that are unmutated.

On this clone itself: As yet, its antigen is unknown.

Data came from immunoSEQ multiplex PCR; TCRdb stores just in-frame clones and leaves some out. The data show about 140,000 clones, roughly 93% seen once. V was clipped by 5 bases and J by 2 bases; unmatched bases: 10. Germline V lookup: CDR1 MNHEY, CDR2 SMNVEV (reference sequence). The CDR3 is 16 residues long. The sequence was obtained from an adult in good health. Material: peripheral blood, obtained on day 0 of MenACWY control vaccination. The chain is built from TRBV27 and TRBJ2-3; 7 bases are shared with TRBD2. Here the CDR3 DNA reads TGTGCCAGCAGTCCCACTGCGGGAGCTCCCACAGATACGCAGTATTTT. Protein sequence: CASSPTAGAPTDTQYF.